This entry concerns a single T cell receptor (beta chain). The CDR3 totals 17 residues. The sample belongs to a study of neurological immune-mediated disorders. The team produced cDNA through 5'RACE using 10-nucleotide random UMIs. Whenever a sequencing run was performed, it yielded over 190 million TCR-beta sequences from 15-18 subjects. TCRdb called the 5' RACE reads again in MiXCR, with one record for every CDR3 protein. The sample lists about 33,000 distinct CDR3 sequences, about 1.6% seen once, with about 9.3% in the top ten. The chain employs TRBV12-2 and TRBJ1-3; the table's TRBD1 call for D was not verified on the DNA. TRBV12-2 is described as a pseudogene. This clonotype originated in a woman aged 30 to 39 with multiple sclerosis. Sequences were obtained from PBMCs. In DNA, the CDR3 is TGTGCAAGTCGCGGCGAGCCAGGGGGATCGGGAAGAAACACCATATATTTT. Translating it yields CASRGEPGGSGRNTIYF.